The sequence of this T cell receptor beta chain was determined in a study of T cell responses to AZD1222 COVID-19 vaccine. This clone appeared once. Its antigen is still unknown. Other DNA sequences from this sample encode an identical CDR3 as well. Produced via immunoSEQ multiplex PCR; TCRdb's table is partial and in-frame only. The repertoire consists of approximately 170,000 clones, with 92% occurring once and the leading ten covering about 1.1%. This CDR3 has 14 amino acids. Germline V gene lookup returns CDR1 SGHRS and CDR2 YFSETQ. Trimming pared 0 bases from V and 5 bases from J, leaving 11 bases between. Study findings and constraints: Donors, mostly white British, included more females; clonal diversity was possibly underestimated. Seropositive at baseline were only a handful of AZD1222 recipients. Spike-specific TCR breadth and depth grew following two AZD1222 doses.

Pooled samples include second doses given at about 4 or 12 weeks. This TCR came from an adult who received the AZD1222 COVID-19 vaccine. The starting material was peripheral blood, obtained 28 days after the second AZD1222 dose. V gene TRBV5-1 combines with J gene TRBJ1-1; TRBD1 is a possible D gene (6 bases). The CDR3 DNA is TGCGCCAGCAGCTTGGTACAGGGCTCTACTGAAGCTTTCTTT. This codes for CASSLVQGSTEAFF.